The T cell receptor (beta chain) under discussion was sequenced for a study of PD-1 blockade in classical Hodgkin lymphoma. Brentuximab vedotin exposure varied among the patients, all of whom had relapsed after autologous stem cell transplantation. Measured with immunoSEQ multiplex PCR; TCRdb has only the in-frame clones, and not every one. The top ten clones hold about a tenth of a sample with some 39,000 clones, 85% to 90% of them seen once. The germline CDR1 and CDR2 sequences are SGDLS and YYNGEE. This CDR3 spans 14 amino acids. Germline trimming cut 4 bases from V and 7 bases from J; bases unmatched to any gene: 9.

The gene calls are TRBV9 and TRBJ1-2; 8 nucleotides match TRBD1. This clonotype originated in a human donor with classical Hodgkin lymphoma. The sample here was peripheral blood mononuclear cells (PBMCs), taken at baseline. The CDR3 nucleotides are TGTGCCAGCAGCCCCTCAGGGGGCCCCGGTGGCTACACCTTC. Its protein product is CASSPSGGPGGYTF.